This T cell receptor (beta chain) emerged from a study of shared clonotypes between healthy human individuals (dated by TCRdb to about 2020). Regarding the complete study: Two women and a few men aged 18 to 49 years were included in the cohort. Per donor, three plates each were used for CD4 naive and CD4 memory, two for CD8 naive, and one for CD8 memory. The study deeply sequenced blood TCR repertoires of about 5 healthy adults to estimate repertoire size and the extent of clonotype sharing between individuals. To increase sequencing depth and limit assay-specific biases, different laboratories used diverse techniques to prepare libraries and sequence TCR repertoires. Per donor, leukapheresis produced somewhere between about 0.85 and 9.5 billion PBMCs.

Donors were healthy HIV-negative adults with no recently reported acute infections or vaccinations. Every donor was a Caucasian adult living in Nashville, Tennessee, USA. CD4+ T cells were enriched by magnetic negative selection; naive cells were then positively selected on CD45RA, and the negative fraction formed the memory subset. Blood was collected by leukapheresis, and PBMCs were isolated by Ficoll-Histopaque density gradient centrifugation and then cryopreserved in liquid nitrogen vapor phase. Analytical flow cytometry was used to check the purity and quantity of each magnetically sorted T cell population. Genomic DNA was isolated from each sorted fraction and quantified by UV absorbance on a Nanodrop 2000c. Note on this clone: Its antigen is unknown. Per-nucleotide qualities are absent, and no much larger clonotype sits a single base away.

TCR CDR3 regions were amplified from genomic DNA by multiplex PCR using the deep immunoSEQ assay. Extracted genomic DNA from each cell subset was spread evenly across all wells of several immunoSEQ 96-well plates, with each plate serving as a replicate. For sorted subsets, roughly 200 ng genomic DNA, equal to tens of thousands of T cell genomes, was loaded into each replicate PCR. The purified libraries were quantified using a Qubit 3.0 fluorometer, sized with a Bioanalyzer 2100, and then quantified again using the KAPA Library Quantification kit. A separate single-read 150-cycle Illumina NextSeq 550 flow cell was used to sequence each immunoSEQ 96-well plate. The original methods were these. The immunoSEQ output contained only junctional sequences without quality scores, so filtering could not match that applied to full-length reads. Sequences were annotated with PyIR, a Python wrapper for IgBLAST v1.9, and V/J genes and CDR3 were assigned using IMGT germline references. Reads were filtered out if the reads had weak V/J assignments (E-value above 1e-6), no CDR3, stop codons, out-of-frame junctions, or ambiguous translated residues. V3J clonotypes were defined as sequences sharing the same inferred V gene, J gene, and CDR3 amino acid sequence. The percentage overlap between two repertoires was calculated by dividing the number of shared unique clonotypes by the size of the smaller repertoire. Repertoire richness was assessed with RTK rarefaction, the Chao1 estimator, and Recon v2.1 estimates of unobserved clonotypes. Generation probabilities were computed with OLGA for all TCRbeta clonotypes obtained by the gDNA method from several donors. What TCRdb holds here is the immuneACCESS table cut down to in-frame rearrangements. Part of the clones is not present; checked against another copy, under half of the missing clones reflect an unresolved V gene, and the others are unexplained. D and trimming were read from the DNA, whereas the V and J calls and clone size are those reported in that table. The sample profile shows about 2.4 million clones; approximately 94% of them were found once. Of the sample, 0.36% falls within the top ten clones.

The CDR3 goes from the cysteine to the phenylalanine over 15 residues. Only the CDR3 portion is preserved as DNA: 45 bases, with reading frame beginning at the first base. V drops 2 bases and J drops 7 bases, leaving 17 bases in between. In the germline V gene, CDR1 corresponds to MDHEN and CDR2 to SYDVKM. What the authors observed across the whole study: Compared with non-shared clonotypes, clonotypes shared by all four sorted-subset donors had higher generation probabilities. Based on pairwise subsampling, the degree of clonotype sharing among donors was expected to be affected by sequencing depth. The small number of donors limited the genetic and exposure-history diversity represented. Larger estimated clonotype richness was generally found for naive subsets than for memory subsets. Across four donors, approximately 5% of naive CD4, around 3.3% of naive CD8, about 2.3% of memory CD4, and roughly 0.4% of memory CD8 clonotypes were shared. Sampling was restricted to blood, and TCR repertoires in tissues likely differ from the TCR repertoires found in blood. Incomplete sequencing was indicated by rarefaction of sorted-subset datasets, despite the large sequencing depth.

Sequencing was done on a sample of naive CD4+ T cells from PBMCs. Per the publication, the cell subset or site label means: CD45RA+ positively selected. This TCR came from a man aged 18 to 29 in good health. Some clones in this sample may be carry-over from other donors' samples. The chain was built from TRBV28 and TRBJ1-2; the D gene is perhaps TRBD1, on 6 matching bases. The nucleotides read TGTGCCAGCAGTTTACACTCCAGGGCAGGGGCTGGCTACACCTTC. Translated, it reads CASSLHSRAGAGYTF.